This T cell receptor beta chain derives from a study of beta chain features in type 1 diabetes. Study-level points and caveats: VDJ junctions from patients with type 1 diabetes contained fewer insertions and more deletions.

V was shortened by 0 bases and J by 0 bases, with 8 bases between the two germline ends. The CDR3 loop spans 15 amino acids. CDR1 and CDR2 from the germline V gene are SEHNR and FQNEAQ (reference sequence). Every isolated RNA sample was fully reverse transcribed, so sequencing captured expressed TCRB transcripts. Read counts averaged approximately 3.6 million for samples of naive, central memory and regulatory T cells. Assay used: immunoSEQ multiplex PCR; TCRdb lists only in-frame clones, some missing. In the table there are 40,000 or so clones, about 51% of which are singletons. With respect to this clone: As yet, its antigen is unknown.

This receptor was taken from a woman younger than 35 in good health. The chain is built from TRBV7-9 and TRBJ1-2; no definite D call. The source material was Tregs from blood. The CDR3 DNA is TGTGCCAGCAGCTTAGCTTACAGAGCTAACTATGGCTACACCTTC. Translating gives CASSLAYRANYGYTF.